The clone carrying this TCR beta chain was seen more than once but under ten times. Profiled with immunoSEQ multiplex PCR; TCRdb holds only in-frame clones, not every one. The table has 200 to 250 clones, 61% seen once. As for time point: late/post reinfection, 12 to 24 weeks after detection. No in vitro expansion preceded TCR sequencing of the sorted cells. Losses at the gene ends were 0 bases for V and 0 bases for J; bases not matched to a gene: 4. Germline V CDR1 and CDR2: LGHNA, YNFKEQ. The CDR3 runs to 16 residues. These data originate in a study of memory CD8 T cells in hepatitis C reinfection. What was sequenced was HCV tetramer-positive CD8+ T cells sorted from blood. The clonotype comes from a man aged 45-60 years with hepatitis C virus infection. J is TRBJ2-7 and V is TRBV4-2; 8 positions match TRBD2. CDR3 DNA: TGTGCCAGCAGCCAAGAGGGTAGCGGGGCCTCCTACGAGCAGTACTTC. Translating gives CASSQEGSGASYEQYF.